These 4 T cell receptor beta chains share one sample of origin, sequenced in a study of T cells in Graves' hyperthyroidism and ophthalmopathy. Researchers took RNA transcripts and amplified the TCR beta CDR3 regions from them. Using the HTBI primer set, a first-round RT-PCR was run on the TCR CDR3. TCRdb re-called the multiplex PCR reads through MiXCR, storing one row per CDR3 protein. Seen here are about half a million distinct CDR3 sequences, about 20% observed once, and the top ten hold 47%. The sequencing sample was made of blood. These receptors originate from a man aged 35-49 years with Graves' ophthalmopathy.

The CDR3 spells CATSESDQPQHF. Here the CDR3 DNA reads TGTGCCACCAGTGAGTCGGATCAGCCCCAGCATTTT. The rearrangement uses TRBV24-1 and TRBJ1-5, with D unresolved. CDR3 length: 12 residues. Germline CDR1 KGHDR, CDR2 SFDVKD. V lost 4 bases to trimming and J lost 5 bases, with 5 bases between them.

This clonotype was recorded at least ten times. The V gene is TRBV7-6, the J gene TRBJ2-1, with D possibly matching TRBD2 (6 bases). V lost 1 base and J lost 3, with 10 bases in between. CDR1 is SGHVS, CDR2 FNYEAQ, per germline. CDR3 length equals 15 residues. For the CDR3, the DNA is TGTGCCAGCAGCTTAGGTAGCGGACTCTACAATGAGCAGTTCTTC. Residues: CASSLGSGLYNEQFF.

The chain uses TRBV20-1 and TRBJ2-7; no clear D gene. The germline V gene encodes CDR1 DFQATT and CDR2 SNEGSKA (reference sequence). The ends were cut back, 6 bases at V and 7 bases at J, with 22 bases in the middle. This CDR3 has 14 amino acids. For the CDR3, the DNA is TGCAGTGCCCGATCCCGTTCCATGCTGTCGGAGCAGTACTTC. Amino acid sequence: CSARSRSMLSEQYF.

There are a few counts of this clonotype. V and J are TRBV6-1 and TRBJ2-3; D not certain. The CDR3 has 15 residues. The germline V and J ends were trimmed by 0 bases and 2 bases, with 9 bases remaining between them. Germline loops: CDR1 MNHNS, CDR2 SASEGT. This CDR3 reads CASSEAPVYTDTQYF. The CDR3, as DNA: TGTGCCAGCAGTGAAGCGCCGGTCTACACAGATACGCAGTATTTT.